A single sample is the source of the 10 T cell receptor beta chains below, sequenced in a study of blood T cell repertoires in COVID-19. The method was immunoSEQ multiplex PCR; TCRdb's version includes in-frame clones alone and lacks a portion of them. The table includes 97,000 or so clones, 80% to 95% detected once. The sequencing input was peripheral blood. The receptors here all came from a man younger than 35 with acute or convalescent COVID-19.

The chain is built from TRBV6-5 and TRBJ2-1; 10 nucleotides line up with TRBD2. The CDR3 contains 15 residues. V shed 2 bases and J 4 bases; nucleotides not matched to a gene: 2. Germline V gene lookup returns CDR1 MNHEY and CDR2 SVGAGI. CDR3 DNA sequence: TGTGCCAGCAGTTACAGGACTAGCGGTTACAATGAGCAGTTCTTC. Its translation: CASSYRTSGYNEQFF.

The V and J genes are TRBV18 and TRBJ2-7, with TRBD1 as a possible D gene (6 bases). The CDR3 runs to 14 residues. Trimming took 3 bases from V and 7 from J, leaving 16 bases between them. Germline V gives CDR1 KGHSH, CDR2 LQKENI. CDR3 amino acids: CASSPGRGALEQYF. The CDR3 DNA reads TGTGCCAGCTCACCTGGCAGGGGCGCCTTAGAGCAGTACTTC.

The chain carries TRBV18 and TRBJ1-1; a possible D gene is TRBD1 (6 bases). With 3 bases removed from V and 6 bases from J, the gap between germline ends came to 17 bases. Germline V CDR1 and CDR2: KGHSH, LQKENI. The CDR3 spans 15 residues. The CDR3 region is CASSPLDSLGSEAFF. The CDR3 nucleotides are TGTGCCAGCTCACCTTTGGACAGCCTAGGCTCTGAAGCTTTCTTT.

The V call is TRBV5-1, the J call TRBJ2-2; D might be TRBD2 (5 bases). V gave up 3 bases and J gave up 1 base, with 16 bases separating them. This CDR3 is 17 amino acids long. Germline V CDR1 and CDR2: SGHRS, YFSETQ. CDR3 in amino acids: CASSYGPDSGNTGELFF. The CDR3 coding sequence is TGCGCCAGCAGCTACGGCCCGGACTCGGGGAACACCGGGGAGCTGTTTTTT.

The rearrangement joins TRBV7-2 to TRBJ1-5, with no clear D. The germline V gene encodes CDR1 SGHTA and CDR2 FQGNSA. This CDR3 has 14 amino acids. V lost 5 bases, J lost 7 bases, and 15 bases lay in between. CDR3 in DNA: TGTGCCAGCAGCCCCAGGTCGGGGAGACAGCCCCAGCATTTT. As protein: CASSPRSGRQPQHF.

The rearrangement links TRBV4-2 to TRBJ1-5; maybe TRBD1 (5 bases). The CDR3 has 18 amino acids. Between the trimmed V and J ends, which lost 0 bases and 0 bases, there was a span of 15 bases. The V gene's germline CDR1 is LGHNA and CDR2 YNFKEQ. The CDR3: CASSQDHWGDSSNQPQHF. CDR3 DNA sequence: TGTGCCAGCAGCCAAGATCATTGGGGGGATAGTAGCAATCAGCCCCAGCATTTT.

V usage is TRBV10-2 and J usage is TRBJ1-6; 8 positions agree with TRBD1. Germline values: CDR1 WSHSY, CDR2 SAAADI. This CDR3 contains 13 residues. The junction had 3 bases not matched to a gene; V was cut back by 7 bases and J by 7 bases. DNA of the CDR3: TGCGCCAGCAACCAGGGGGCGAATTCACCCCTCCACTTT. It translates to CASNQGANSPLHF.

This rearrangement joins TRBV7-2 to TRBJ2-3; TRBD1 might be the D (6 bases). Germline lookup yields CDR1 SGHTA and CDR2 FQGNSA. This CDR3 has 13 amino acids. Between the trimmed V and J ends, which lost 11 bases and 0 bases, there was a span of 12 bases. The CDR3, as DNA: TGTGCCGCCGGGACACGTAGCACAGATACGCAGTATTTT. Its translation: CAAGTRSTDTQYF.

The chain combines TRBV6-5 with TRBJ2-1; maybe TRBD1 (5 bases). CDR1 and CDR2 (germline): MNHEY, SVGAGI. The CDR3 contains 14 residues. V lost 7 bases to trimming and J lost 6 bases, with 16 bases between them. The CDR3 protein is CASKVSSQGNEQFF. DNA for the CDR3: TGTGCCAGCAAAGTTTCCTCCCAGGGCAATGAGCAGTTCTTC.

The rearrangement links TRBV6-5 to TRBJ1-2; 10 nucleotides match TRBD1. Germline V gene lookup returns CDR1 MNHEY and CDR2 SVGAGI. The CDR3 has 14 amino acids. Losses at the gene ends were 8 bases for V and 5 bases for J; bases not matched to a gene: 8. In nucleotides, the CDR3 is TGTGCCAGCCCCCGACAGGGGGCAAGGTATGGCTACACCTTC. This encodes CASPRQGARYGYTF.